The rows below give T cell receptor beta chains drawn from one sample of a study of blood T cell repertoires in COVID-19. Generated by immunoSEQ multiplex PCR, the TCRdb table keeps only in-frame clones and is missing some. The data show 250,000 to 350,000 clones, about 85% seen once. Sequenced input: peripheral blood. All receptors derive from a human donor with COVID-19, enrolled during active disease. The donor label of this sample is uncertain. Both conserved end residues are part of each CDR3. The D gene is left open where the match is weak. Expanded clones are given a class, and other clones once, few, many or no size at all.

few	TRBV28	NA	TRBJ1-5	CASSLGTNQPQHF	TGTGCCAGCAGTTTGGGCACCAATCAGCCCCAGCATTTT
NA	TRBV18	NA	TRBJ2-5	CASSPSQGETQYF	TGTGCCAGCTCACCATCACAGGGAGAGACCCAGTACTTC
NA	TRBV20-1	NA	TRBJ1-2	CSASISQGRDGYTF	TGCAGTGCTAGTATCTCCCAGGGGAGGGATGGCTACACCTTC
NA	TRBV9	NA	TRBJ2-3	CASSPPGQLSTDTQYF	TGTGCCAGCAGCCCACCGGGACAACTAAGCACAGATACGCAGTATTTT
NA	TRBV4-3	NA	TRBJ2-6	CASSQARSGGGFTGANVLTF	TGCGCCAGCAGCCAAGCCCGAAGCGGTGGGGGGTTTACCGGGGCCAACGTCCTGACTTTC
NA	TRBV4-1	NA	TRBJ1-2	CASSQDTRVYGYTF	TGCGCCAGCAGCCAAGATACGAGGGTCTATGGCTACACCTTC
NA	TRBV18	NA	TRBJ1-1	CASSPPSPNTEAFF	TGTGCCAGCTCACCCCCGTCCCCGAACACTGAAGCTTTCTTT
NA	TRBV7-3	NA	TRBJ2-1	CASSSNSNEQFF	TGTGCCAGCAGCTCTAACTCCAATGAGCAGTTCTTC
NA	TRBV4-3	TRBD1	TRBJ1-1	CASSQAQGAMGTEAFF	TGCGCCAGCAGCCAAGCACAGGGGGCAATGGGCACTGAAGCTTTCTTT
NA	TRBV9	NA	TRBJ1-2	CASSVGRDTLFGYTF	TGTGCCAGCAGCGTAGGTAGGGACACCCTATTTGGCTACACCTTC
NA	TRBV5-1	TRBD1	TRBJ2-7	CASSPSGTGFYEQYF	TGCGCCAGCAGCCCATCCGGGACAGGGTTCTACGAGCAGTACTTC
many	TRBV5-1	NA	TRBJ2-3	CASSLEGQFTDTQYF	TGCGCCAGCAGCTTAGAGGGCCAGTTTACAGATACGCAGTATTTT
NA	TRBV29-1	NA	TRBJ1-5	CSVAPTGLNQPQHF	TGCAGCGTTGCCCCAACAGGGCTCAATCAGCCCCAGCATTTT
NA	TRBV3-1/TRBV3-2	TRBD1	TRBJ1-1	CASSQSIDRARAEAFF	TGTGCCAGCAGCCAATCCATCGACAGGGCTCGGGCTGAAGCTTTCTTT
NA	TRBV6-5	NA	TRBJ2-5	CASGRRGETQYF	TGTGCCAGCGGCCGGCGGGGAGAGACCCAGTACTTC
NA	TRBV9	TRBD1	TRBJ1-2	CASSASGTVRGYTF	TGTGCCAGCAGCGCCTCCGGGACAGTACGGGGCTACACCTTC
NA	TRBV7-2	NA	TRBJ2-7	CASSPRGGGSSYEQYF	TGTGCCAGCAGCCCCCGGGGTGGCGGTAGCTCCTACGAGCAGTACTTC
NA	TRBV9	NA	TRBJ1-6	CASTRWGKLNSPLHF	TGTGCCAGCACCCGGTGGGGCAAATTGAATTCACCCCTCCACTTT
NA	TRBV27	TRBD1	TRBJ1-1	CASSPQMIRGPQNTEAFF	TGTGCCAGCAGTCCGCAGATGATCAGGGGGCCCCAGAACACTGAAGCTTTCTTT
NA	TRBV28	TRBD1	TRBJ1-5	CASSPTGDHQPQHF	TGTGCCAGCAGCCCCACAGGGGATCATCAGCCCCAGCATTTT
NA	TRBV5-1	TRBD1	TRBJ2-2	CASSWTGSDGELFF	TGCGCCAGCAGCTGGACAGGGTCGGACGGGGAGCTGTTTTTT
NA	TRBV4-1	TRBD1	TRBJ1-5	CASSQGRGAYQPQHF	TGCGCCAGCAGCCAAGGCAGGGGGGCTTACCAGCCCCAGCATTTT
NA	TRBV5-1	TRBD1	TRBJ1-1	CASSPRTGETEAFF	TGCGCCAGCAGCCCCCGGACAGGGGAAACTGAAGCTTTCTTT
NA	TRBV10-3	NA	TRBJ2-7	CAISPLNGSKYEQYF	TGTGCCATCAGCCCTCTAAACGGGAGTAAATACGAGCAGTACTTC
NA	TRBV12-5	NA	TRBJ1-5	CASGFQNVGGRKNQPQHF	TGTGCTAGTGGTTTTCAAAACGTGGGAGGGCGAAAGAATCAGCCCCAGCATTTT
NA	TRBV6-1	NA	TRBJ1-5	CASSEQITNQPQHF	TGTGCCAGCAGTGAACAGATAACCAATCAGCCCCAGCATTTT
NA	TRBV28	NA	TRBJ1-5	CASSLTDQPQHF	TGTGCCAGCAGTCTTACAGATCAGCCCCAGCATTTT
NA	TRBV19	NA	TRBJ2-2	CASRGQYTGELFF	TGTGCCAGTAGGGGGCAGTACACCGGGGAGCTGTTTTTT
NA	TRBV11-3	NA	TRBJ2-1	CASSLVPGNEQFF	TGTGCCAGCAGCTTAGTGCCAGGAAATGAGCAGTTCTTC
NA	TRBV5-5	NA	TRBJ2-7	CASSPGGYEQYF	TGTGCCAGCAGCCCCGGGGGCTACGAGCAGTACTTC
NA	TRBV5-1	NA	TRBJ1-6	CASSFGDFNNSPLHF	TGCGCCAGCAGCTTCGGTGATTTTAATAATTCACCCCTCCACTTT
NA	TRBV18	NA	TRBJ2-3	CASSPRTATRTDTQYF	TGTGCCAGCTCACCACGGACAGCCACCCGCACAGATACGCAGTATTTT
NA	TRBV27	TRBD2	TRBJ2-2	CASSLRRGDTGELFF	TGTGCCAGCAGTTTAAGGCGGGGGGACACCGGGGAGCTGTTTTTT
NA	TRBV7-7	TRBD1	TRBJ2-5	CASSSTGGQETQYF	TGTGCTAGCAGCTCGACAGGGGGCCAAGAGACCCAGTACTTC
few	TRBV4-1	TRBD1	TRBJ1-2	CASSPRTGEGYGYTF	TGCGCCAGCAGCCCGAGGACAGGGGAGGGCTATGGCTACACCTTC
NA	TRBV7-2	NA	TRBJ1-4	CASRGAPTNEKLFF	TGTGCCAGCAGAGGGGCACCAACTAATGAAAAACTGTTTTTT
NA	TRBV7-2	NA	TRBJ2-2	CASRPPEDTGELFF	TGTGCCAGCAGACCCCCAGAGGACACCGGGGAGCTGTTTTTT
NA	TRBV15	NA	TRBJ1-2	CATSRVRSGNYGYTF	TGTGCCACCAGCAGAGTACGGAGTGGTAACTATGGCTACACCTTC
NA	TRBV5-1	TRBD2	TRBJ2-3	CASAEAGGVDTQYF	TGCGCCAGTGCCGAGGCGGGAGGGGTGGATACGCAGTATTTT
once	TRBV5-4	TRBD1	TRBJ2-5	CASSRDRPTETQYF	TGTGCCAGCAGCAGGGACAGGCCTACAGAGACCCAGTACTTC
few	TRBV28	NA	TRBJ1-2	CASRGGLTNNNYGYTF	TGTGCCAGCCGCGGCGGTCTCACAAATAATAACTATGGCTACACCTTC
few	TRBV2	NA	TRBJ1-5	CASTLGLLGGQPQHF	TGTGCCAGCACATTAGGACTTCTGGGGGGGCAGCCCCAGCATTTT
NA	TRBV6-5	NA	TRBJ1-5	CASTVTREGNQPQHF	TGTGCCAGCACCGTTACCAGGGAGGGCAATCAGCCCCAGCATTTT
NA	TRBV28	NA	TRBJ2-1	CASRHLQARSSYNEQFF	TGTGCCAGCAGGCACCTTCAGGCCCGCAGCTCCTACAATGAGCAGTTCTTC
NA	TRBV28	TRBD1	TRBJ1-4	CASSRQGVSEKLFF	TGTGCCAGCAGTCGACAGGGAGTGAGTGAAAAACTGTTTTTT
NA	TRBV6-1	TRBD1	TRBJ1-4	CASSEGDREYEKLFF	TGTGCCAGCAGTGAAGGGGACAGGGAGTATGAAAAACTGTTTTTT
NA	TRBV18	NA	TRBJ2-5	CASSPRAVQETQYF	TGTGCCAGCTCACCACGGGCAGTCCAAGAGACCCAGTACTTC
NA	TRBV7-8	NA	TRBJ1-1	CASRGDKLAEAFF	TGTGCCAGCAGGGGGGACAAGCTGGCTGAAGCTTTCTTT
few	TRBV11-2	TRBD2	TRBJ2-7	CASSGAGLAGGEQYF	TGTGCCAGCAGCGGAGCGGGACTAGCGGGAGGCGAGCAGTACTTC
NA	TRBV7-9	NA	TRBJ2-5	CASSFASLREAQYF	TGTGCCAGCAGCTTCGCGAGCCTCCGAGAGGCCCAGTACTTC
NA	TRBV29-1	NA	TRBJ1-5	CSVSDGDQPQHF	TGCAGCGTTTCGGACGGGGATCAGCCCCAGCATTTT
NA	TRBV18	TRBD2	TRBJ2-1	CASSLGLAEYNEQFF	TGTGCCAGCTCACTGGGACTAGCGGAGTACAATGAGCAGTTCTTC
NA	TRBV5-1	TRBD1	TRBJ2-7	CASSAAGQGYEQYF	TGCGCCAGCAGCGCTGCAGGACAGGGCTACGAGCAGTACTTC
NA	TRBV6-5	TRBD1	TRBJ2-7	CASSRPGQGMEQYF	TGTGCCAGCAGTCGCCCGGGACAGGGGATGGAGCAGTACTTC
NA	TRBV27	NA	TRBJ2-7	CASSFWGDRAYEQYF	TGTGCCAGCAGTTTTTGGGGGGACCGAGCCTACGAGCAGTACTTC
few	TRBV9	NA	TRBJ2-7	CASSISDISYEQYF	TGTGCCAGCAGCATTTCCGACATCTCCTACGAGCAGTACTTC
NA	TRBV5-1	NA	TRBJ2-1	CASSLNSGPYEQFF	TGCGCCAGCAGCTTGAATAGCGGCCCGTATGAGCAGTTCTTC
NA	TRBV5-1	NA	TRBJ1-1	CASSLVTEPAEAFF	TGCGCCAGCAGCTTGGTCACCGAGCCCGCTGAAGCTTTCTTT
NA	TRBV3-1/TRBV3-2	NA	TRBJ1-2	CASSRQRSHYGYTF	TGTGCCAGCAGCCGACAGCGCAGTCACTATGGCTACACCTTC
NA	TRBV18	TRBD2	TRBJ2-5	CASSGLATGETQYF	TGTGCCAGCTCAGGACTAGCGACAGGGGAGACCCAGTACTTC